This section outlines one T cell receptor (beta chain) sequence together with its context. The junction shows a germline mismatch at one end, possibly a read error. The data are from a study of CD8+CD57+ T cells in acquired aplastic anemia. Investigators profiled TCR beta VDJ and CDR3 from genomic DNA template. Using its own MiXCR run on the reads, TCRdb lists one record per CDR3 protein. The sample includes more than 95,000 distinct CDR3 sequences, approximately 41% of them seen just once. Sequenced patients had shown CD8+CD57+ cell expansion by flow cytometry. The CDR3 has 12 residues. Germline CDR1 reads SGHVS; CDR2 reads FQNEAQ.

The chain employs TRBV7-8 and TRBJ2-5; weak D call: TRBD2 (5 bases). The sequenced material came from sorted CD4+, CD8+, or CD8+CD57+ T cells (not recorded which) from PBMCs. This TCR was recovered from a human donor with aplastic anemia. The CDR3 region is CASSLAVETQYF. The CDR3 DNA is TGTGCCAGCAGCCTAGCCGTGGAGACCCAGTACTTC.